This entry lists 19 T cell receptor beta chains sequenced from one sample in a study. Using its own MiXCR run on the 5' RACE reads, TCRdb lists one record per CDR3 protein. Among 30,000 or so distinct CDR3 sequences, approximately 24% were seen once, and the ten largest hold around 4.7%. The sample consisted of memory CD4+ T cells sorted from blood. Subset described: memory CD4+ T cells, CD4+CD45RO+CD25-. The receptors shown here come from a female donor with breast cancer.

The CDR3 DNA follows: TGTGCCACCAGTGACGCCGCAAGGAGGTCCGGGGAGCTGTTTTTT. Amino acids: CATSDAARRSGELFF. The chain uses TRBV24-1 and TRBJ2-2; D might be TRBD2 (5 bases). The CDR3 contains 15 residues. The germline CDR1 and CDR2 sequences are KGHDR and SFDVKD. V lost 4 bases and J lost 6, with 14 bases in between.

The chain links TRBV3-1 to TRBJ2-1, with unresolved D. The CDR3 is 15 residues long. Deletions cut 4 bases from V and 4 bases from J, with 14 bases between. CDR1 LGHDT and CDR2 YNNKEL come from the germline V gene (reference sequence). For the CDR3, the DNA is TGTGCCAGCAGCCCAAAAATAGGCGATTACAATGAGCAGTTCTTC. Translated: CASSPKIGDYNEQFF.

This clonotype was seen more than once but under ten times. The V call is TRBV7-2, the J call TRBJ1-5; a possible D gene is TRBD1 (6 bases). CDR1 SGHTA and CDR2 FQGNSA come from the germline V gene. Between the trimmed V and J ends, which lost 5 bases and 2 bases, there was a span of 13 bases. The CDR3 is made up of 15 amino acids. The CDR3, as DNA: TGTGCCAGCAGCGGGGGGGGACAACGCAATCAGCCCCAGCATTTT. It translates to CASSGGGQRNQPQHF.

This clonotype showed up many times. The rearrangement joins TRBV6-5 to TRBJ2-5; TRBD1 matches at 10 bases. Germline CDR1 reads MNHEY; CDR2 reads SVGAGI. Trimming took 5 bases from V and 1 from J; bases not matched to a gene: 4. The CDR3 has 15 amino acids. CDR3: CASSRTGGSQETQYF. The DNA for the CDR3 is TGTGCCAGCAGTCGGACAGGGGGTTCCCAAGAGACCCAGTACTTC.

Details on this clonotype: In this CDR3 the conserved last residue, phenylalanine or tryptophan, is missing, so a read error is likely. The chain has TRBV7-2 and TRBJ1-5; possible D gene TRBD1, 6 bases. The CDR3 loop spans 14 amino acids. V was shortened by 7 bases and J by 4 bases, with 14 bases between the two germline ends. From germline, CDR1 is SGHTA and CDR2 FQGNSA. The CDR3, as DNA: TGTGCCAGCACCCAGACAGGAGGGAATCAGCCCCAGCATTCT. It translates to CASTQTGGNQPQHS.

The chain links TRBV7-9 to TRBJ1-4, with D perhaps matching TRBD1 (5 bases). CDR3 size: 14 residues. V lost 8 bases and J lost 8, with 18 bases in between. CDR1 SEHNR and CDR2 FQNEAQ come from the germline V gene (reference sequence). CDR3 protein: CASSNWDRGEKLFF. The CDR3 nucleotides are TGTGCCAGCTCTAACTGGGACCGCGGGGAAAAACTGTTTTTT.

This clonotype has only a few counts. The gene calls are TRBV3-1 and TRBJ2-3; D is perhaps TRBD2 (6 bases). Germline loops: CDR1 LGHDT, CDR2 YNNKEL (reference sequence). The CDR3 is made up of 13 amino acids. V shed 6 bases and J shed 4 bases, with 11 bases lying between them. Here the CDR3 DNA reads TGTGCCAGCAGTCCACAGCGGGCAGATACGCAGTATTTT. Its protein is CASSPQRADTQYF.

The J gene is TRBJ2-3, the V gene TRBV27; 10 positions agree with TRBD2. The germline V gene has CDR1 MNHEY and CDR2 SMNVEV (reference sequence). V trimming: 10 bases; J trimming: 2 bases; junction bases outside the gene matches: 9. The CDR3 spans 15 residues. CDR3 loop: CATRAGGPVTDTQYF. The CDR3, as DNA: TGTGCCACCCGAGCGGGGGGGCCCGTCACAGATACGCAGTATTTT.

The sample holds a few counts of this clonotype. The V gene is TRBV12-3 or TRBV12-4, the J gene TRBJ1-2; D not certain. The CDR3 extends over 13 amino acids. The ends were cut back, 3 bases at V and 4 bases at J, with 9 bases in the middle. The CDR3 loop is CASSLEEAYGYTF. In DNA, the CDR3 is TGTGCCAGCAGTTTGGAGGAAGCCTATGGCTACACCTTC.

This clonotype was seen at least ten times. The V call is TRBV4-2, the J call TRBJ1-1; D not resolved. V dropped 2 bases and J dropped 1 base, with 5 bases sitting between them. CDR1 and CDR2 (germline): LGHNA, YNFKEQ. The CDR3 has 13 residues. The CDR3 is CASSQSANTEAFF. The CDR3 DNA sequence: TGTGCCAGCAGCCAATCGGCGAACACTGAAGCTTTCTTT.

This clonotype was detected only a few times. A much larger clone differs by one base, so this may be a read error. The chain combines TRBV4-2 with TRBJ1-2; 9 bases are shared with TRBD1. The CDR3 length is 14 residues. V lost 4 bases to trimming and J lost 6 bases; unmatched junction nucleotides: 6. Germline CDR1 is LGHNA and CDR2 is YNFKEQ. The CDR3 DNA reads TGTGCCAGCAGCCCGGGGGACAGGGTCCATGGCTACACCTTC. Its protein is CASSPGDRVHGYTF.

For this clonotype: Mismatch with germline at one junction end may stem from a read error. This chain's CDR3 is CAVSESMGEGETQYF. DNA for the CDR3: TGTGCCGTCAGTGAGTCGATGGGCGAGGGGGAGACCCAGTACTTC. The V and J genes are TRBV10-3 and TRBJ2-5, with D tentatively TRBD1 or TRBD2 (5 bases each). The CDR3 has 15 amino acids. Looked up from germline, CDR1 is ENHRY and CDR2 is SYGVKD.

As regards this clonotype: Because it lacks the conserved phenylalanine or tryptophan at the end, this CDR3 is likely a read error. The J gene is TRBJ2-2, the V gene TRBV11-2; 9 bases are a match to TRBD1. The CDR3 runs to 16 residues. Trimming cost V 5 bases and J 1 base; bases outside gene matches: 5. CDR1 is SGHAT and CDR2 is FQNNGV in the germline V gene. CDR3 DNA: TGTGCCAGCAGCGTCAACAGGGGGCTGAACACCGGGGAGCTGTTTTCT. This codes for CASSVNRGLNTGELFS.

J is TRBJ1-1 and V is TRBV7-9, with a tentative D call TRBD1 (6 bases). Germline CDR1 reads SEHNR; CDR2 reads FQNEAQ (reference sequence). This CDR3 has 15 residues. V lost 5 bases, J lost 0 bases, and 13 bases lay in between. The CDR3 region has the DNA TGTGCCAGCAGCCGACGAGACAGGATGAACACTGAAGCTTTCTTT. It yields the protein CASSRRDRMNTEAFF.

This clonotype was observed many times. The chain joins TRBV7-8 to TRBJ1-5, with 7 bases identical to TRBD1. With V trimmed by 5 bases and J by 4 bases, 5 bases remained unmatched. CDR1 is SGHVS and CDR2 is FQNEAQ in the germline V gene. The CDR3 covers 14 residues. The DNA for the CDR3 is TGTGCCAGCAGCCGGACAGGCATTAATCAGCCCCAGCATTTT. The encoded protein is CASSRTGINQPQHF.

This chain joins TRBV28 and TRBJ2-2; possible D gene TRBD1, 6 bases. Trimming removed 6 bases at V and 6 bases at J, with 11 bases between. This CDR3 is built from 13 residues. Germline CDR1 and CDR2: MDHEN and SYDVKM. The CDR3, as DNA: TGTGCCAGCAGACTTACAGGGTCCGGGGAGCTGTTTTTT. Translating gives CASRLTGSGELFF.

The chain is built from TRBV7-7 and TRBJ2-5; 7 bases align to TRBD1. Germline trimming cut 2 bases from V and 4 bases from J; bases unmatched to any gene: 10. Germline CDR1 is SSHAT and CDR2 is FNYEAQ (reference sequence). The CDR3 runs 16 residues. CDR3: CASSLSLMDRRETQYF. In nucleotides, the CDR3 is TGTGCCAGCAGCTTATCTTTGATGGACAGGCGAGAGACCCAGTACTTC. The full variable domain, with the rest looked up from reference TRBV7-7 and TRBJ2-5, is GAGVSQSPRYKVTKRGQDVTLRCDPISSHATLYWYQQALGQGPEFLTYFNYEAQPDKSGLPSDRFSAERPEGSISTLTIQRTEQRDSAMYRCASSLSLMDRRETQYFGPGTRLLVL.

The rearrangement joins TRBV28 to TRBJ1-5; 7 bases are shared with TRBD1. The CDR3 covers 15 residues. V was clipped by 3 bases and J by 1 base; unmatched bases: 3. Germline assignment: CDR1 MDHEN and CDR2 SYDVKM. CDR3 nucleotides: TGTGCCAGCAGTTTGTACAGGGGAAGCAATCAGCCCCAGCATTTT. Its protein product is CASSLYRGSNQPQHF.

This clonotype showed up many times. The rearrangement joins TRBV4-1 to TRBJ2-7; 9 bases fit TRBD2. CDR3 length equals 16 residues. CDR1 is MGHRA and CDR2 is YSYEKL in the germline V gene. V shed 0 bases, J shed 6 bases, and the junction held 9 bases outside the gene matches. The CDR3 DNA reads as TGCGCCAGCAGCCAAGAGGAGGGAGCGGGGGGCCTCGAGCAGTACTTC. It encodes CASSQEEGAGGLEQYF.